These 11 T cell receptor beta chains came from one sample sequenced in a study of OX40 agonist ivuxolimab in advanced cancers. Produced via immunoSEQ multiplex PCR; TCRdb's table is partial and in-frame only. In the table there are about 150,000 clones, 85% to 95% of which are singletons. Sample: CD4+ or CD8+ T cells sorted from blood, taken in a trial of the OX40 agonist ivuxolimab. These receptors all come from an adult with an advanced solid tumor such as melanoma, head and neck, liver or kidney cancer.

V and J are TRBV5-1 and TRBJ1-1; 9 bases are shared with TRBD1. Trimming cost V 4 bases and J 4 bases; bases outside gene matches: 8. Looked up from germline, CDR1 is SGHRS and CDR2 is YFSETQ. The CDR3 extends over 15 amino acids. In nucleotides, the CDR3 is TGCGCCAGCAGCACTGGGGGACAGGGTGGCACTGAAGCTTTCTTT. Translating gives CASSTGGQGGTEAFF.

The table lists this clone with a few counts. The chain is built from TRBV18 and TRBJ1-1; D call uncertain. Trimming removed 0 bases from V and 3 bases from J, with 11 bases in between. The CDR3 covers 15 residues. From germline, CDR1 is KGHSH and CDR2 LQKENI. CDR3 bases: TGTGCCAGCTCACCACCGTGGGAGACGTACACTGAAGCTTTCTTT. It translates to CASSPPWETYTEAFF.

The chain recombines TRBV9 with TRBJ2-3; TRBD2 agrees at 8 bases. V lost 0 bases and J lost 6; bases outside the gene matches: 6. The CDR3 is 15 amino acids. In germline, CDR1 is SGDLS, CDR2 YYNGEE. The CDR3: CASSVGGGGRDTQYF. The DNA of the CDR3 is TGTGCCAGCAGCGTAGGTGGCGGGGGGCGGGATACGCAGTATTTT.

The chain has TRBV28 and TRBJ2-5; possibly TRBD1 for D (5 bases). Germline-derived CDR1 and CDR2 are MDHEN and SYDVKM. The CDR3 runs 11 residues. The V gene lost 6 bases and the J gene lost 7 bases, with 9 bases spanning the gap. The CDR3 here is CASSYQGTQYF. CDR3 DNA sequence: TGTGCCAGCAGCTATCAGGGGACCCAGTACTTC.

The CDR3 protein is CASSPPGEWGTEAFF. The CDR3 region has the DNA TGTGCCAGCTCACCACCGGGGGAGTGGGGCACTGAAGCTTTCTTT. V usage is TRBV18 and J usage is TRBJ1-1, with a tentative D call TRBD1 (5 bases). Between the trimmed V and J ends, which lost 0 bases and 4 bases, there was a span of 12 bases. The CDR3 loop spans 15 amino acids. Looked up from germline, CDR1 is KGHSH and CDR2 is LQKENI.

The chain has TRBV7-2 and TRBJ1-6, with 8 bases aligning to TRBD1. CDR1 SGHTA and CDR2 FQGNSA come from the germline V gene. Germline trimming cut 5 bases from V and 9 bases from J; bases unmatched to any gene: 12. The CDR3 is 16 amino acids. The CDR3 loop is CASSVDRGGGGSPLHF. CDR3 nucleotide sequence: TGTGCCAGCAGCGTCGACAGGGGCGGTGGTGGTTCACCCCTCCACTTT.

Only one count was recorded for this clone. V is TRBV7-2 and J is TRBJ2-1; D not certain. The CDR3 is made up of 14 amino acids. Trimming removed 0 bases at V and 9 bases at J, with 12 bases between. Germline CDR1 is SGHTA and CDR2 is FQGNSA. The CDR3 nucleotides read TGTGCCAGCAGCTTAGCCGCTACCTCCATTGAGCAGTTCTTC. Translation: CASSLAATSIEQFF.

The chain links TRBV7-2 to TRBJ1-2; maybe TRBD1 (6 bases). The CDR3 runs to 13 residues. Trimming stripped 5 bases from V and 7 bases from J, with 14 bases between. Germline CDR1 reads SGHTA; CDR2 reads FQGNSA. The CDR3 reads CASSPDGGGGYTF. CDR3 nucleotide sequence: TGTGCCAGCAGCCCAGATGGGGGCGGTGGCTACACCTTC.

The chain couples TRBV6-6 to TRBJ1-6; a weak D match, TRBD1 (5 bases). The V end was cut by 6 bases, the J end by 2 bases, with 11 bases between. Germline V gives CDR1 MNHNY, CDR2 SVGAGI (reference sequence). This CDR3 is built from 15 residues. The DNA for the CDR3 is TGTGCCAGCAGGGGGGTGGGAACCTATAATTCACCCCTCCACTTT. This codes for CASRGVGTYNSPLHF.

This clone was found once. The rearrangement links TRBV6-1 to TRBJ1-5; D not certain. The germline CDR1 and CDR2 sequences are MNHNS and SASEGT. The CDR3 loop spans 12 amino acids. The V gene lost 6 bases and the J gene lost 4 bases, with 7 bases spanning the gap. In DNA, the CDR3 is TGTGCCAGCAGGGGCGGGAATCAGCCCCAGCATTTT. Translation gives CASRGGNQPQHF.

V gene TRBV18 combines with J gene TRBJ1-5, with 9 bases aligning to TRBD1. The germline gives CDR1 KGHSH, CDR2 LQKENI. This CDR3 region has 15 residues. Trimming cost V 1 base and J 7 bases; bases outside gene matches: 5. The CDR3, as DNA: TGTGCCAGCTCACCACGGACAGGGGCAGGCCAGCCCCAGCATTTT. As protein: CASSPRTGAGQPQHF.